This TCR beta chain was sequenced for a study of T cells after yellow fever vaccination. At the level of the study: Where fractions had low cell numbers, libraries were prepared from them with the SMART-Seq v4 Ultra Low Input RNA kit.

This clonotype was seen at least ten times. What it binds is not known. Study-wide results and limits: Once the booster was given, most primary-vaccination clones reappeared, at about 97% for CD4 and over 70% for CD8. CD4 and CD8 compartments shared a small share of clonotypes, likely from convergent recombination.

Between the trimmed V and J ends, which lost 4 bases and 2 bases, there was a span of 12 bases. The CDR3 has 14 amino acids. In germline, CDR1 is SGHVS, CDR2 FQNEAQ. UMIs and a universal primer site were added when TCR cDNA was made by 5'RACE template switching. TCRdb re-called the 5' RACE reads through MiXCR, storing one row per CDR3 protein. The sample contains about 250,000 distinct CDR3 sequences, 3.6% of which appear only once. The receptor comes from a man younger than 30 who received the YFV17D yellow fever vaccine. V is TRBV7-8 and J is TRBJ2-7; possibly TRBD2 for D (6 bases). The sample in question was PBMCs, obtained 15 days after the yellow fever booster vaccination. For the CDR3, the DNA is TGTGCCAGCAGCTCCCGACTAGGTCCCTACGAGCAGTACGTC. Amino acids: CASSSRLGPYEQYV.